Shown below are 18 T cell receptor beta chains from a single sample sequenced in a study of cytomegalovirus exposure and HLA in healthy donors (dated by TCRdb to 2016 to 2017). The method was the immunoSEQ multiplex PCR assay. A mixture of 60 forward primers for TCR Vbeta segments and 13 reverse primers for TCR Jbeta segments was used in the multiplex PCR. Not all clones reach the TCRdb copy of this immuneACCESS table, which keeps in-frame sequences only. Checked studies attribute under half of the gap to unresolved V genes and leave the rest unexplained. This sample holds 90,000 to 120,000 clones; 60% to 75% were observed only once. Together, the top ten hold approximately 11% of the sample. The sequencing input was PBMCs. The receptors derive from a man between 35 and 55 years old in good health and CMV-seropositive.

On this clone itself: Mismatch with germline at one junction end may stem from a read error. The chain carries TRBV4-2 and TRBJ2-5, with D uncertain. The CDR3 is made up of 16 amino acids. Germline CDR1 and CDR2: LGHNA and YNFKEQ. CDR3 nucleotides: TGTGCCAGCAGCCAAGATCAAGCCCAGCGTCAAGAGGCCCAGTACTTC. Amino acid sequence: CASSQDQAQRQEAQYF.

Here the CDR3 reads CASSRTENTGELFF. Here the CDR3 DNA reads TGTGCCAGCAGCCGGACAGAGAACACCGGGGAGCTGTTTTTT. The chain links TRBV7-9 to TRBJ2-2, with TRBD1 as a possible D gene (6 bases). The V and J ends lost 5 bases and 1 base respectively, with 8 bases between them. The germline V gene encodes CDR1 SEHNR and CDR2 FQNEAQ (reference sequence). The CDR3 is 14 residues long.

The V and J genes are TRBV30 and TRBJ2-5; TRBD2 matches 10 bases. CDR3 length equals 16 residues. Germline trimming cut 4 bases from V and 4 bases from J; bases unmatched to any gene: 12. Germline values: CDR1 GTSNPN, CDR2 SVGIG (reference sequence). In DNA, the CDR3 is TGTGCCTGGACGGAGACTCGACTAGCGGGCCCAGAGACCCAGTACTTC. It specifies CAWTETRLAGPETQYF.

The chain recombines TRBV27 with TRBJ2-1; the match to TRBD2 covers 8 bases. The germline CDR1 and CDR2 sequences are MNHEY and SMNVEV (reference sequence). This CDR3 has 15 residues. Trimming cost V 1 base and J 4 bases; bases outside gene matches: 3. The CDR3, as DNA: TGTGCCAGCAGTTTATGGGCTAGCGGGTACAATGAGCAGTTCTTC. The encoded protein is CASSLWASGYNEQFF.

This clone was seen more than once but under ten times. This chain uses TRBV6-1 with TRBJ2-6, with D tentatively TRBD1 (5 bases). CDR3 length: 15 amino acids. CDR1 MNHNS and CDR2 SASEGT come from the germline V gene. Trimming took off 5 bases at V and 0 bases at J, with 8 bases between the two ends. The CDR3 DNA reads TGTGCCAGCAGTTCAGGGTTCTCTGGGGCCAACGTCCTGACTTTC. Protein: CASSSGFSGANVLTF.

The chain combines TRBV29-1 with TRBJ2-7; perhaps TRBD2 as D (5 bases). Trimming pared 6 bases from V and 0 bases from J, leaving 15 bases between. The V gene's germline CDR1 is SQVTM and CDR2 ANQGSEA. The CDR3 is 14 residues long. CDR3 in DNA: TGCAGCGTATATACTAGGCGGACCTCCTACGAGCAGTACTTC. Amino acid sequence: CSVYTRRTSYEQYF.

The rearrangement links TRBV10-3 to TRBJ2-1, with D maybe TRBD2 (5 bases). Trimming pared 6 bases from V and 7 bases from J, leaving 13 bases between. Germline V gene sequence: CDR1 ENHRY, CDR2 SYGVKD. CDR3 length equals 13 residues. CDR3 sequence (DNA): TGTGCCATCAGGCTAGCCGAGGGAAATGAGCAGTTCTTC. Encoded protein: CAIRLAEGNEQFF.

The chain links TRBV30 to TRBJ1-2, with a possible D match to TRBD1 (6 bases). CDR1 GTSNPN and CDR2 SVGIG come from the germline V gene (reference sequence). The germline V and J ends were trimmed by 5 bases and 6 bases, with 19 bases remaining between them. This CDR3 region has 14 residues. CDR3 sequence reads: CAWSAYRVENGYTF. CDR3 bases: TGTGCCTGGTCTGCATACAGGGTGGAGAATGGCTACACCTTC.

V gene TRBV5-1 combines with J gene TRBJ1-4; D may be TRBD1 (5 bases). This CDR3 region has 15 residues. Germline CDR1 and CDR2: SGHRS and YFSETQ. Trimming removed 0 bases from V and 12 bases from J, with 18 bases in between. The CDR3 reads CASSLGLGGSSELFF. The CDR3 coding sequence is TGCGCCAGCAGCTTGGGGTTGGGGGGGTCCTCGGAACTGTTTTTT.

This chain uses TRBV10-3 with TRBJ1-4; 8 positions match TRBD1. V dropped 5 bases and J dropped 6; count of bases not matched to a gene: 8. Germline V CDR1 and CDR2: ENHRY, SYGVKD. The CDR3 length is 15 residues. The CDR3 DNA reads as TGTGCCATCAGTTCTGGACAGGGCCAGGATGAAAAACTGTTTTTT. Protein: CAISSGQGQDEKLFF.

The V gene is TRBV18, the J gene TRBJ2-7, with 9 bases matching TRBD2. CDR3 length equals 14 residues. J was trimmed by 10 bases and V by 3 bases; bases with no gene match: 10. Germline assignment: CDR1 KGHSH and CDR2 LQKENI. CDR3 region: CASSPSSGSESQYV. The CDR3 region has the DNA TGTGCCAGCTCACCTAGTAGCGGGAGCGAGTCCCAGTACGTC.

This clone came up a few times. V and J are TRBV10-2 and TRBJ2-7, with 11 nucleotides matching TRBD2. V shed 6 bases and J 2 bases; nucleotides not matched to a gene: 6. The CDR3 contains 15 residues. Germline assignment: CDR1 WSHSY and CDR2 SAAADI. This chain's CDR3 is CASSGGLAAAYEQYF. The CDR3 bases are TGCGCCAGCAGCGGGGGACTAGCGGCGGCCTACGAGCAGTACTTC.

This clone was recorded a few times. This rearrangement joins TRBV10-3 to TRBJ1-5, with TRBD1 identical over 7 bases. Looked up from germline, CDR1 is ENHRY and CDR2 is SYGVKD. J gave up 0 bases and V 4 bases, and 3 bases lay outside the gene matches. This CDR3 is built from 15 residues. This chain's CDR3 is CAISATGNSNQPQHF. In nucleotides, the CDR3 is TGTGCCATCAGTGCGACAGGGAATAGCAATCAGCCCCAGCATTTT.

The rearrangement joins TRBV19 to TRBJ1-5; TRBD1 matches at 8 bases. Germline CDR1 LNHDA, CDR2 SQIVND (reference sequence). The CDR3 runs 17 residues. J lost 6 bases, V lost 6 bases, and 16 bases had no gene match. The CDR3: CASRRHGDRTQGQPQHF. CDR3 sequence (DNA): TGTGCCAGTAGACGACACGGGGACAGGACCCAGGGTCAGCCCCAGCATTTT.

J is TRBJ2-5 and V is TRBV2; D might be TRBD1 (5 bases). Germline V lookup: CDR1 SNHLY, CDR2 FYNNEI. The V and J ends lost 7 bases and 3 bases respectively, with 15 bases between them. The CDR3 runs to 14 residues. Here the CDR3 DNA reads TGTGCCAGCACAAGATTCGACAGCGAAGAGACCCAGTACTTC. Its protein product is CASTRFDSEETQYF. Together with reference TRBV2 and TRBJ2-5, the CDR3 gives the full variable domain: EPEVTQTPSHQVTQMGQEVILRCVPISNHLYFYWYRQILGQKVEFLVSFYNNEISEKSEIFDDQFSVERPDGSNFTLKIRSTKLEDSAMYFCASTRFDSEETQYFGPGTRLLVL.

V gene TRBV4-1 combines with J gene TRBJ1-2; TRBD1 aligns across 7 bases. Per germline, CDR1 MGHRA and CDR2 YSYEKL. V lost 3 bases and J lost 2; bases outside the gene matches: 6. The CDR3 sequence is 15 residues long. Here the CDR3 DNA reads TGCGCCAGCAGCCACGATCCGGGACAGAACTATGGCTACACCTTC. Translating it yields CASSHDPGQNYGYTF.

The genes are TRBV2 and TRBJ2-7; TRBD2 is a possible D gene (7 bases). V shed 1 base and J shed 5 bases, with 12 bases lying between them. This CDR3 has 14 residues. Germline lookup yields CDR1 SNHLY and CDR2 FYNNEI. CDR3 sequence: CASSEGQGRDEQYF. The CDR3 DNA reads as TGTGCCAGCAGTGAAGGTCAGGGGAGGGACGAGCAGTACTTC.

This clone showed up just a few times. V is TRBV4-1 and J is TRBJ2-4; D is possibly TRBD1 (5 bases). Germline V gene data show CDR1 as MGHRA and CDR2 as YSYEKL. The CDR3 has 18 amino acids. V lost 4 bases and J lost 0, with 19 bases in between. CDR3 sequence reads: CASSPGRARSLAKNIQYF. CDR3 sequence (DNA): TGCGCCAGCAGCCCTGGCAGGGCGCGGTCACTAGCCAAAAACATTCAGTACTTC.